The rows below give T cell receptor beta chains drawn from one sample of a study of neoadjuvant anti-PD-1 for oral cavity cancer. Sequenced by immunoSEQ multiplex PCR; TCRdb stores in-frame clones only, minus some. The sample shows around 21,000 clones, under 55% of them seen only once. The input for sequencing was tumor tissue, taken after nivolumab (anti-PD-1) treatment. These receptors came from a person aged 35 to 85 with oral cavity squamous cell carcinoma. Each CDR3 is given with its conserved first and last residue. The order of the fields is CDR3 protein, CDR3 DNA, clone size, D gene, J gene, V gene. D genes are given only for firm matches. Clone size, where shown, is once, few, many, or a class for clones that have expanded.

CDR3aa: CASSEYPTRDSLTPKFF
CDR3nt: TGCGCCAGCAGTGAGTACCCAACTAGGGACTCCTTAACCCCAAAGTTCTTC
abundance: -
d_gene: -
j_gene: TRBJ2-1
v_gene: TRBV10-1

CDR3aa: CASSDNYGYTF
CDR3nt: TGTGCCAGCAGCGACAACTATGGCTACACCTTC
abundance: -
d_gene: -
j_gene: TRBJ1-2
v_gene: TRBV7-2

CDR3aa: CASSYRGNRYQETQYF
CDR3nt: TGTGCCAGCAGCTACAGGGGCAATAGATACCAAGAGACCCAGTACTTC
abundance: medium-sized
d_gene: TRBD1
j_gene: TRBJ2-5
v_gene: TRBV7-2

CDR3aa: CSVEHTGNTEAFF
CDR3nt: TGCAGCGTTGAACACACAGGGAACACTGAAGCTTTCTTT
abundance: -
d_gene: -
j_gene: TRBJ1-1
v_gene: TRBV29-1

CDR3aa: CASSWGTRDRGATNEKLFF
CDR3nt: TGTGCCAGCAGCTGGGGGACCAGGGATCGGGGCGCAACTAATGAAAAACTGTTTTTT
abundance: -
d_gene: -
j_gene: TRBJ1-4
v_gene: TRBV5-6

CDR3aa: CASSKGWVASSGANVLTF
CDR3nt: TGTGCCAGCAGCAAAGGATGGGTCGCGAGCTCTGGGGCCAACGTCCTGACTTTC
abundance: -
d_gene: -
j_gene: TRBJ2-6
v_gene: TRBV21-1

CDR3aa: CASSLLGGGGGTEAFF
CDR3nt: TGTGCCAGCAGTCTCCTGGGGGGGGGCGGTGGCACTGAAGCTTTCTTT
abundance: -
d_gene: -
j_gene: TRBJ1-1
v_gene: TRBV2

CDR3aa: CASSLGGQGTEAFF
CDR3nt: TGTGCCAGCAGTTTAGGTGGACAGGGGACTGAAGCTTTCTTT
abundance: -
d_gene: TRBD1
j_gene: TRBJ1-1
v_gene: TRBV28

CDR3aa: CAWRTEAKGRTQYF
CDR3nt: TGTGCCTGGAGGACTGAAGCGAAGGGTCGGACCCAGTACTTC
abundance: -
d_gene: -
j_gene: TRBJ2-5
v_gene: TRBV30

CDR3aa: CASSPQGFSNQPQHF
CDR3nt: TGTGCCAGCAGCCCCCAGGGCTTTAGCAATCAGCCCCAGCATTTT
abundance: few
d_gene: -
j_gene: TRBJ1-5
v_gene: TRBV11-3

CDR3aa: CASSRPGQAYEQYF
CDR3nt: TGTGCCAGCAGTAGGCCGGGACAGGCCTACGAGCAGTACTTC
abundance: -
d_gene: TRBD1
j_gene: TRBJ2-7
v_gene: TRBV6-6

CDR3aa: CSVEGAWASGANVLTF
CDR3nt: TGCAGCGTTGAAGGGGCTTGGGCTTCTGGGGCCAACGTCCTGACTTTC
abundance: -
d_gene: -
j_gene: TRBJ2-6
v_gene: TRBV29-1

CDR3aa: CASSLDLAGPFEQYF
CDR3nt: TGTGCCAGCAGCTTAGATCTAGCGGGGCCCTTCGAGCAGTACTTC
abundance: -
d_gene: TRBD2
j_gene: TRBJ2-7
v_gene: TRBV11-2

CDR3aa: CASRGPGDTEAFF
CDR3nt: TGTGCCAGCAGGGGCCCCGGGGACACTGAAGCTTTCTTT
abundance: -
d_gene: -
j_gene: TRBJ1-1
v_gene: TRBV6-6

CDR3aa: CASSLERGNTEAFF
CDR3nt: TGTGCCAGCAGCCTTGAGCGGGGGAACACTGAAGCTTTCTTT
abundance: -
d_gene: -
j_gene: TRBJ1-1
v_gene: TRBV6-1

CDR3aa: CASTYRQPLYEQYF
CDR3nt: TGTGCCAGCACCTACCGGCAGCCCCTTTACGAGCAGTACTTC
abundance: -
d_gene: -
j_gene: TRBJ2-7
v_gene: TRBV6-4

CDR3aa: CSVLEESRFF
CDR3nt: TGCAGCGTTCTAGAGGAAAGTCGGTTCTTC
abundance: -
d_gene: -
j_gene: TRBJ2-1
v_gene: TRBV29-1

CDR3aa: CASSLDGSPNQPQHF
CDR3nt: TGCGCCAGCAGCTTGGACGGTTCCCCAAATCAGCCCCAGCATTTT
abundance: -
d_gene: -
j_gene: TRBJ1-5
v_gene: TRBV5-1

CDR3aa: CASSLGTGVVGYGYTF
CDR3nt: TGTGCCAGCAGCCTAGGGACAGGGGTGGTCGGCTATGGCTACACCTTC
abundance: -
d_gene: TRBD1
j_gene: TRBJ1-2
v_gene: TRBV7-2

CDR3aa: CASSPHKSEQFF
CDR3nt: TGTGCCAGCAGCCCTCACAAAAGTGAGCAGTTCTTC
abundance: -
d_gene: -
j_gene: TRBJ2-1
v_gene: TRBV11-1

CDR3aa: CASSLAYTGGPYEQYF
CDR3nt: TGTGCCAGCAGCTTAGCGTACACGGGGGGCCCCTACGAGCAGTACTTC
abundance: -
d_gene: -
j_gene: TRBJ2-7
v_gene: TRBV7-9

CDR3aa: CAAGGRGYTGELFF
CDR3nt: TGTGCCGCCGGGGGCAGGGGGTACACCGGGGAGCTGTTTTTT
abundance: -
d_gene: -
j_gene: TRBJ2-2
v_gene: TRBV6-5

CDR3aa: CASSDSDNNEQFF
CDR3nt: TGTGCCAGCAGTGACTCGGACAACAATGAGCAGTTCTTC
abundance: many
d_gene: -
j_gene: TRBJ2-1
v_gene: TRBV6-4

CDR3aa: CASSPGRTSGGPSTDTQYF
CDR3nt: TGTGCCAGCAGCCCCGGAAGGACTAGCGGGGGCCCTAGCACAGATACGCAGTATTTT
abundance: few
d_gene: TRBD2
j_gene: TRBJ2-3
v_gene: TRBV7-2

CDR3aa: CASSLFGTGEKDEKLFF
CDR3nt: TGTGCCAGCAGCTTATTTGGGACAGGGGAGAAGGATGAAAAACTGTTTTTT
abundance: -
d_gene: TRBD1
j_gene: TRBJ1-4
v_gene: TRBV7-8

CDR3aa: CASSEGRVVTNYGYTF
CDR3nt: TGTGCCAGCAGTGAAGGCAGGGTGGTTACTAACTATGGCTACACCTTC
abundance: -
d_gene: -
j_gene: TRBJ1-2
v_gene: TRBV6-1

CDR3aa: CASSESYEQYF
CDR3nt: TGTGCCAGCAGTGAGTCCTACGAGCAGTACTTC
abundance: once
d_gene: -
j_gene: TRBJ2-7
v_gene: TRBV6-5

CDR3aa: CASSEDRGGSPLHF
CDR3nt: TGTGCCAGCAGTGAAGACAGGGGTGGTTCACCCCTCCACTTT
abundance: once
d_gene: TRBD1
j_gene: TRBJ1-6
v_gene: TRBV6-1

CDR3aa: CASSLGNTEAFF
CDR3nt: TGTGCCAGCAGTTTGGGGAACACTGAAGCTTTCTTT
abundance: medium-sized
d_gene: -
j_gene: TRBJ1-1
v_gene: TRBV27